The rows below give T cell receptor beta chains drawn from one sample of a study of blood T cell repertoires in COVID-19. Using immunoSEQ multiplex PCR, the repertoire was profiled, and TCRdb retains in-frame clones only, with some absent. Of approximately 210,000 clones listed, roughly 94% are singletons. Sequenced sample: peripheral blood. The receptors stem from a man between 25 and 39 years old with COVID-19, enrolled during active disease. Each CDR3 is given with its conserved first and last residue. Each record gives: J gene, V gene, clone size, D gene, CDR3 DNA, CDR3 protein. The D gene is left open where the match is weak. Clone sizes are given selectively: once, few, many, or a class where the clone is expanded.

TRBJ2-1,TRBV6-4,.,.,TGTGCCAGCAGCGAGGTGGAGTTCAGCTCCTACAATGAGCAGTTCTTC,CASSEVEFSSYNEQFF
TRBJ2-1,TRBV9,.,.,TGTGCCAGCAGCGTAGAATGGGGAGGCTCCTACAATGAGCAGTTCTTC,CASSVEWGGSYNEQFF
TRBJ1-6,TRBV5-1,.,.,TGCGCCAGCAGCTCGTCAACAGGTTTTAATTCACCCCTCCACTTT,CASSSSTGFNSPLHF
TRBJ1-4,TRBV27,.,TRBD1,TGTGCCAGCAGTAAGGACAGGAGAAATGAAAAACTGTTTTTT,CASSKDRRNEKLFF
TRBJ1-3,TRBV3-1/TRBV3-2,.,.,TGTGCCGCTGGGCGTAACGTGGTCGCTGGAAACACCATATATTTT,CAAGRNVVAGNTIYF
TRBJ1-2,TRBV10-2,.,TRBD1,TGCGCCAGCAGTGAGATAGGGGGCCATGGCTACACCTTC,CASSEIGGHGYTF
TRBJ1-5,TRBV5-6,.,.,TGTGCCAGCAGCTTGGGGGCAGTGGGCAATCAGCCCCAGCATTTT,CASSLGAVGNQPQHF
TRBJ2-7,TRBV12-3/TRBV12-4,.,.,TGTGCCAGCAGTTTAGCGCGAGAGGGAAAGCAATACTTC,CASSLAREGKQYF
TRBJ2-7,TRBV27,.,TRBD1,TGTGCCAGCAGTTTATCGGCCGGGACAGGGGTATTGGAGCAGTACTTC,CASSLSAGTGVLEQYF
TRBJ2-1,TRBV29-1,.,.,TGCAGCGTTGAAGATGCCGCGGGGCTGCTGAAAAATGAGCAGTTCTTC,CSVEDAAGLLKNEQFF
TRBJ1-2,TRBV7-9,.,TRBD1,TGTGCCAGCAGCGAGACGGGACAGGGACCCCGGCCGAACTATGGCTACACCTTC,CASSETGQGPRPNYGYTF
TRBJ2-2,TRBV2,.,TRBD1,TGTGCCAGCCTCAGGGGGCCAGCCGGGGAGCTGTTTTTT,CASLRGPAGELFF
TRBJ2-3,TRBV30,.,TRBD2,TGTGCCTGGGCCTTAGCGGGGGGTACAGATACGCAGTATTTT,CAWALAGGTDTQYF
TRBJ2-5,TRBV5-1,.,TRBD2,TGCGCCAGCACCCAGCGGGGGGAGACCCAGTACTTC,CASTQRGETQYF
TRBJ2-5,TRBV5-5,.,.,TGTGCCAGCAGCTTGGGGCCAGGGTGGGGTAGCGGCCAAGAGACCCAGTACTTC,CASSLGPGWGSGQETQYF
TRBJ2-7,TRBV10-1,.,.,TGCGCCAGCAGTGAGTTTGGCAGGGGTGCCTCCTACGAGCAGTACTTC,CASSEFGRGASYEQYF
TRBJ2-5,TRBV4-1,.,.,TGCGCCAGCAGCCAAGGTGGAGCCCAAGAGACCCAGTACTTC,CASSQGGAQETQYF
TRBJ1-4,TRBV24-1,.,TRBD1,TGTGCCACCAGTGTTCCGAATATGACAGGGTTGGGGCAAGTAGAAAAACTGTTTTTT,CATSVPNMTGLGQVEKLFF
TRBJ1-2,TRBV9,.,TRBD1,TGTGCCAGCAGCCCCTCCTACAGGGGTCTCGGCGGCTACACCTTC,CASSPSYRGLGGYTF
TRBJ2-7,TRBV30,.,.,TGTGCCTGGAGTGAAAACAGTCCCTACGAGCAGTACTTC,CAWSENSPYEQYF
TRBJ1-4,TRBV6-1,.,.,TGTGCCAGCAGTGAATTGGCCGAAAAACTGTTTTTT,CASSELAEKLFF
TRBJ1-6,TRBV5-1,.,TRBD1,TGCGCCAGCAGCTCGTTTACAGGGGCGTCTGGATCACCCCTCCACTTT,CASSSFTGASGSPLHF
TRBJ2-3,TRBV7-3,once,TRBD2,TGTGCCAGCAGCAAAACCGGGACTAGCGGGGGTACGCAGTATTTT,CASSKTGTSGGTQYF
TRBJ1-1,TRBV11-2,few,TRBD1,TGTGCCAGCAGCCCATCCCCAGGGGGTGCTGAAGCTTTCTTT,CASSPSPGGAEAFF
TRBJ1-3,TRBV12-3/TRBV12-4,.,.,TGTGCCAGCCGACCTGGGGGGGGAAACACCATATATTTT,CASRPGGGNTIYF
TRBJ1-2,TRBV11-2,.,TRBD1,TGTGCCAGCAGCTTAATGACAGGGGTAGATGGCTACACCTTC,CASSLMTGVDGYTF
TRBJ1-2,TRBV7-9,.,.,TGTGCCAGCAGCGCCGGGGACTACACCTTC,CASSAGDYTF
TRBJ2-7,TRBV14,.,.,TGTGCCAGCAGCCAAGGGCATAGCGCTAGTTCCTACGAGCAGTACTTC,CASSQGHSASSYEQYF
TRBJ1-5,TRBV6-1,.,.,TGTGCCAGCAGTGAAGCGACCGCTAGTAATCAGCCCCAGCATTTT,CASSEATASNQPQHF
TRBJ1-3,TRBV11-2,.,.,TGTGCCAGCAGCTTCCGGTCCTCTGGAAACACCATATATTTT,CASSFRSSGNTIYF
TRBJ1-1,TRBV19,.,.,TGTGCCAGTAGCGACCCAGGGTTCGGGAGTGAAGCTTTCTTT,CASSDPGFGSEAFF
TRBJ1-2,TRBV19,.,.,TGTGCCAGTAGTATCCGGGCGCTGGGGTTCAGCGGCTATGGCTACACCTTC,CASSIRALGFSGYGYTF
TRBJ2-7,TRBV7-2,.,TRBD1,TGTGCCAGCAGCCCCCGACAGGGGAACGAGCAGTACTTC,CASSPRQGNEQYF
TRBJ2-7,TRBV6-5,.,TRBD1,TGTGCCAGCAGTTACGGGGGACAGGGGTCCTACGAGCAGTACTTC,CASSYGGQGSYEQYF
TRBJ2-7,TRBV3-1/TRBV3-2,.,.,TGTGCCAGCAGCCAAGATCTTGGCAAAACCTACGAGCAGTACTTC,CASSQDLGKTYEQYF
TRBJ2-6,TRBV11-3,.,TRBD1,TGTGCCAGCAGCTCGGGACAGGGGGCGCCCGGGGCCAACGTCCTGACTTTC,CASSSGQGAPGANVLTF
TRBJ2-3,TRBV11-2,.,TRBD2,TGTGCCAGCAGCTCTCTAGCGGGGGGTTTTGATACGCAGTATTTT,CASSSLAGGFDTQYF
TRBJ2-1,TRBV27,.,TRBD2,TGTGCCAGCAGTAAACCGGGACTAGTCTCTTCCGATGAGCAGTTCTTC,CASSKPGLVSSDEQFF
TRBJ2-5,TRBV3-1/TRBV3-2,.,TRBD2,TGTGCCAGCAGCCGGGCTAGCGGTGTTCAAGAGACCCAGTACTTC,CASSRASGVQETQYF
TRBJ1-1,TRBV25-1,.,.,TGTGCCAGCAGTGAATATAATCCAAAACGGGGGATTCACACTGAAGCTTTCTTT,CASSEYNPKRGIHTEAFF
TRBJ1-3,TRBV9,.,.,TGTGCCAGCAGCGAGCCGCCGGGGGCTGGAAACACCATATATTTT,CASSEPPGAGNTIYF
TRBJ1-2,TRBV7-6,.,TRBD1,TGTGCCAGCAGCCCACCCGGGCAGGGGGCCAATGGCTACACCTTC,CASSPPGQGANGYTF
TRBJ1-6,TRBV4-1,.,.,TGCGCCAGCAGCCAAGCAGGCGGGGCCTCCTATAATTCACCCCTCCACTTT,CASSQAGGASYNSPLHF
TRBJ1-6,TRBV4-1,.,.,TGCGCCAGCAGCCTAACGGGGGGTTCACCCCTCCACTTT,CASSLTGGSPLHF
TRBJ2-7,TRBV25-1,.,.,TGTGCCAGCAGTGACAGGGTTTTCAACGAGCAGTACTTC,CASSDRVFNEQYF
TRBJ1-5,TRBV6-6,.,TRBD1,TGTGCCAGCAGCCTTGGACAGGCCGCCCGGCCCCAGCATTTT,CASSLGQAARPQHF
TRBJ1-1,TRBV18,.,.,TGTGCCAGCTCAGCCCTGGGGGAGGCCGGCACTGAAGCTTTCTTT,CASSALGEAGTEAFF
TRBJ2-1,TRBV12-5,.,TRBD2,TGTGCTAGCAATAAGCGGGGGCTAGTTATAAATGAGCAGTTCTTC,CASNKRGLVINEQFF
TRBJ2-7,TRBV29-1,.,TRBD1,TGCAGCGTTGTGGGATCGGAGCAGGGGGTCTACGAGCAGTACTTC,CSVVGSEQGVYEQYF
TRBJ1-6,TRBV7-9,.,TRBD1,TGTGCCAGCAGGTCGACAGGGGACTCACCCCTCCACTTT,CASRSTGDSPLHF
TRBJ2-4,TRBV6-1,.,.,TGTGCCAGCAGTGTAGGAAATTCAGGGGTCGCCAAAAACATTCAGTACTTC,CASSVGNSGVAKNIQYF
TRBJ2-1,TRBV5-1,.,TRBD1,TGCGCCAGCAGCTACGGGGGGACAGGGAATAATGAGCAGTTCTTC,CASSYGGTGNNEQFF
TRBJ1-1,TRBV2,.,.,TGTGCCAGCAGGGGGGGAGCGGCCACTGAAGCTTTCTTT,CASRGGAATEAFF
TRBJ2-1,TRBV5-1,once,TRBD2,TGCGCCAGCAGCTTGGCCTCTAGCGGGGCAGACAATGAGCAGTTCTTC,CASSLASSGADNEQFF
TRBJ2-2,TRBV5-6,.,TRBD2,TGTGCCAGCACCCGCGGACTAGCGGCGAACACCGGGGAGCTGTTTTTT,CASTRGLAANTGELFF
TRBJ1-2,TRBV3-1/TRBV3-2,.,.,TGTGCCAGCAGCCTAAAAACTGGCTATGGCTACACCTTC,CASSLKTGYGYTF
TRBJ1-4,TRBV6-5,.,.,TGTGCCAGCAGTTACTCATGGGCCAGGGCCCTTGAAAAACTGTTTTTT,CASSYSWARALEKLFF
TRBJ1-5,TRBV5-5,.,.,TGTGCCAGCAGCTTGACCGGGAACCATCAGCCCCAGCATTTT,CASSLTGNHQPQHF